These 9 T cell receptor beta chains came from one sample sequenced in a study of tissue T cells after allogeneic stem cell transplantation. Described time point: mouse harvest day 7 after allogeneic transplant. Tail vein injection delivered 10^7 T-cell-depleted bone marrow cells and 10^6 splenic CD5+ T cells. TCRdb's copy holds only in-frame clones and misses some; the assay was immunoSEQ multiplex PCR. The sample has 1,400 or so clones; 50% to 70% are singletons. Sample: liver tissue. Source of these receptors: a female BALB/c mouse given C57BL/6 T cells with graft-versus-host disease after an allogeneic hematopoietic cell transplant.

On this clone itself: Germline and genes here are mouse. Coverage ceases 1 residue before the CDR3 finishes, and the germline J gene fills in the end. V and J are TRBV31 and TRBJ2-3; the D is unclear. This CDR3 comprises 12 residues. V dropped 0 bases and J dropped 2 bases, with 3 bases sitting between them. Germline CDR1 reads GKSSPN; CDR2 reads SITVG. This chain's CDR3 is CAWSLTAETLYF. The part of the CDR3 DNA that was read is TGTGCCTGGAGTCTAACTGCAGAAACGCTGTAT. Looking up the rest from reference TRBV31 and TRBJ2-3 gives the full variable domain: AQTIHQWPVAEIKAVGSPLSLGCTIKGKSSPNLYWYWQATGGTLQQLFYSITVGQVESVVQLNLSASRPKDDQFILSTEKLLLSHSGFYLCAWSLTAETLYFGSGTRLTVL.

Comment on this clone: Mouse gene names apply. Read coverage stops 1 residue before the CDR3 terminus; the germline J gene supplies the remainder. The rearrangement joins TRBV16 to TRBJ1-6, with TRBD1 matching 9 bases. TRBJ1-6 is marked as an open reading frame, function uncertain. The trim removed 5 bases at V and 7 bases at J, leaving 0 bases unmatched. Germline V gene data show CDR1 as SGHSA and CDR2 as FRNQAP. The CDR3 runs 13 residues. CDR3 DNA (partial): TGTGCAAGCAGCGGACAGGGGAATTCGCCCCTCTAC. This gives the protein CASSGQGNSPLY. The entire CDR3 is CASSGQGNSPLYF.

Turning to this clone: The germline and genes are mouse ones. The read terminates 1 residue ahead of where the CDR3 ends, so the germline J gene completes it. This chain links TRBV16 with TRBJ1-4, with 8 bases identical to TRBD1. V lost 1 base, J lost 8 bases, and 6 bases stayed unmatched. Per the germline V gene, CDR1 is SGHSA and CDR2 is FRNQAP. This CDR3 comprises 15 residues. CDR3: CASSLVGQGGERLFF. CDR3 DNA, as far as it was read: TGTGCAAGCAGCTTAGTAGGACAGGGAGGGGAAAGATTATTT.

As concerns this clone: Mouse names are used for the genes. The read terminates 1 residue before the CDR3 end, so the remaining end is supplied by the germline J gene. This chain links TRBV15 with TRBJ2-4; 10 nucleotides agree with TRBD2. V trimming: 6 bases; J trimming: 0 bases; junction bases outside the gene matches: 3. From germline, CDR1 is SGHND and CDR2 FRSKSL. This CDR3 spans 15 amino acids. CDR3: CASRLDWGSQNTLYF. The covered CDR3 bases are TGTGCCAGCAGACTGGACTGGGGGAGTCAAAACACCTTGTAC.

Points on this clone: Here the gene names and germline are mouse. Read data end 1 residue before the CDR3 end; the end is taken from the germline J gene. V is TRBV2 and J is TRBJ2-7; 8 bases align to TRBD2. Germline trimming cut 0 bases from V and 7 bases from J; bases unmatched to any gene: 5. Per germline, CDR1 LGHNA and CDR2 YSYQKL. CDR3 length: 14 amino acids. This CDR3 is CASSQEGGGGEQYF. CDR3 bases read: TGTGCCAGCAGCCAAGAAGGGGGGGGCGGAGAACAGTAC.

Details on this clone: The genes are named according to mouse. Read data end 1 residue before the CDR3 end; the end is taken from the germline J gene. The rearrangement joins TRBV16 to TRBJ2-7; possible D gene TRBD1, 5 bases. The CDR3 runs 13 residues. V was shortened by 2 bases and J by 5 bases, with 10 bases between the two germline ends. Germline assignment: CDR1 SGHSA and CDR2 FRNQAP. The sequenced part of the CDR3 DNA is TGTGCAAGCAGCTTACAGGGATCGGATGAACAGTAC. Residues: CASSLQGSDEQY. The whole CDR3 protein reads CASSLQGSDEQYF.

In regard to this clone: Gene names refer to mouse genes. The CDR3 end lies 1 residue beyond the end of the read and is filled in from the germline J gene. The chain joins TRBV16 to TRBJ1-1; D not resolved. Germline assignment: CDR1 SGHSA and CDR2 FRNQAP. The V end lost 0 bases, the J end lost 5 bases, and 7 bases lay between the germline ends. The CDR3 sequence is 13 residues long. Incomplete CDR3 DNA: TGTGCAAGCAGCTTAGATCTTGGGACAGAAGTCTTC. Translating it yields CASSLDLGTEVF. The full CDR3 sequence reads CASSLDLGTEVFF.

As to this clone: Gene names and germline refer to mouse. The read ends 1 residue early relative to the CDR3; the germline J gene fills the gap. This chain joins TRBV3 and TRBJ2-4; perhaps D is TRBD1 or TRBD2 (5 bases each). CDR1 and CDR2 from the germline V gene are SNHLY and FYNGKV (reference sequence). The CDR3 covers 14 residues. Trimming pared 5 bases from V and 2 bases from J, leaving 11 bases between. This chain's CDR3 is CASSPPGVQNTLYF. CDR3 DNA, as far as it was read: TGTGCCAGCAGCCCCCCGGGGGTTCAAAACACCTTGTAC. The whole variable domain, filled in from reference TRBV3 and TRBJ2-4, reads GPKVLQIPSHQIIDMGQMVTLNCDPVSNHLYFYWYKQILGQQMEFLVNFYNGKVMEKSKLFKDQFSVERPDGSYFTLKIQPTALEDSAVYFCASSPPGVQNTLYFGAGTRLSVL.

Concerning this clone: Mouse germline and gene names are used. The CDR3 extends 1 residue past the end of the read, so its final part is completed from the germline J gene. The rearrangement uses TRBV13-1 and TRBJ2-5; a weak D match, TRBD1 (5 bases). This CDR3 region has 13 residues. CDR1 is NSHNY and CDR2 is SYGAGN in the germline V gene. V gave up 4 bases and J gave up 0 bases, with 6 bases separating them. The CDR3 DNA, read in part, is TGTGCCAGCAGTCGACAGAACCAAGACACCCAGTAC. Protein: CASSRQNQDTQY. The entire CDR3 is CASSRQNQDTQYF.